This T cell receptor beta chain was identified during a study of blood T cell repertoires in COVID-19. Turning to the study itself: The United States, Italy and Spain provided the acute and convalescent COVID-19 samples.

Residents of about two dozen US areas, aged roughly 18 to 89 years, made up the participants. What the recovered Cohort 3 donors had was two negative PCRs, clearance, or symptom resolution. Per the original data handling: Amplification with reference gene primers provided the estimates of nucleated cell counts. The data were produced by immunoSEQ multiplex PCR, yet TCRdb's version contains in-frame clones alone and is incomplete. V, J and clone size were drawn from that table, and D and trimming were deduced from the DNA. The sample lists about 180,000 clones, 75% to 90% occurring once. This receptor was obtained from a man between 35 and 55 years old who had recovered from COVID-19. The sample comprised PBMCs or T cells enriched from blood (not recorded which).

CDR3 protein: CAITKGQQNTEAFF. The CDR3, as DNA: TGTGCCATCACTAAGGGACAGCAGAACACTGAAGCTTTCTTT. The chain joins TRBV10-3 to TRBJ1-1; 7 nucleotides match TRBD1. With V trimmed by 7 bases and J by 1 base, 6 bases remained unmatched. This CDR3 comprises 14 residues. Germline V CDR1 and CDR2: ENHRY, SYGVKD.